The T cell receptor (beta chain) under discussion was sequenced for a study of T cell responses to AZD1222 COVID-19 vaccine. Notes on the study in general: Clonal diversity was possibly underestimated, and the donors were mostly white British, with more females.

The table lists this clone with many counts. Its antigen is still unknown. Profiling relied on immunoSEQ multiplex PCR, and the TCRdb table lists in-frame clones only, not all of them. The table has almost 80,000 clones, roughly 90% seen once. CDR1 is ENHRY, CDR2 SYGVKD, per germline. CDR3 size: 14 residues. V shed 5 bases, J shed 6 bases, and the junction held 6 bases outside the gene matches. Sequencing used peripheral blood, obtained on day 0 of AZD1222 vaccination. The TCR originated in an adult in good health. V and J are TRBV10-3 and TRBJ1-5; 8 bases match TRBD1. The CDR3 region is CAISPGQGRQPQHF. As DNA, the CDR3 is TGTGCCATCAGTCCCGGACAGGGACGTCAGCCCCAGCATTTT.